The clone carrying this T cell receptor (beta chain) was picked up a small number of times. The table came from immunoSEQ multiplex PCR; TCRdb's copy has only in-frame clones and leaves some out. The data contain tens of thousands of clones, roughly 82% of them singletons. The V gene's germline CDR1 is SGHNT and CDR2 YENEEA. The CDR3 is 15 residues long. The V gene lost 5 bases and the J gene lost 7 bases, with 15 bases spanning the gap. This record comes from a study of preoperative IRX-2 immunotherapy in early breast cancer. The treatment here: preoperative locoregional IRX-2 cytokine immunotherapy.

The material was lymph node tissue, obtained after IRX-2 immunotherapy. The origin of this receptor is a human donor with breast cancer. The chain carries TRBV11-3 and TRBJ1-6; D gene uncertain. DNA for the CDR3: TGTGCCAGCAGCCAAGTTACAGTCTCGAATTCACCCCTCCACTTT. Translation: CASSQVTVSNSPLHF.